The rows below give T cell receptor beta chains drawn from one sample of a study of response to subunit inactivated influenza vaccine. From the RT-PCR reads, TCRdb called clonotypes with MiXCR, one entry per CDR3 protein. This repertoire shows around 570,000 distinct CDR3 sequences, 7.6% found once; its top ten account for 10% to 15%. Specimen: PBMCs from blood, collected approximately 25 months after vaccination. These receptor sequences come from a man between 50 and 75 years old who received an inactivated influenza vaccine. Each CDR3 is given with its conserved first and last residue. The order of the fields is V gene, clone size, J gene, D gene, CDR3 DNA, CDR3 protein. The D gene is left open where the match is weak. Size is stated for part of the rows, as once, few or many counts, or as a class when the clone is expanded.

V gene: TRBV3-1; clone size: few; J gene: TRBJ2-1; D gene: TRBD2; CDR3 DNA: TGTGCCAGCAGCCAGTCGGGAGGATTCGCTGAGCAGTTCTTC; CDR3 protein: CASSQSGGFAEQFF
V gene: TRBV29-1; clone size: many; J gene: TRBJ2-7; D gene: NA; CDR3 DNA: TGCAGCGTTGACATCCTAGGGCGAGGGTTAAGCGAGCAGTACTTC; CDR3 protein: CSVDILGRGLSEQYF
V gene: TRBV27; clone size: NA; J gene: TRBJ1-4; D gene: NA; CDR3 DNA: TGTGCCAGCAGTTTAAGCCGCGAGCGTGAAAAACTGTTTTTT; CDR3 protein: CASSLSREREKLFF
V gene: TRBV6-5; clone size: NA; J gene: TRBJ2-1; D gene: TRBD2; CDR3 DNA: TGTGCCAGCAGTTATGGACTAGCATGGGGTGAGCAGTTCTTC; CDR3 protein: CASSYGLAWGEQFF
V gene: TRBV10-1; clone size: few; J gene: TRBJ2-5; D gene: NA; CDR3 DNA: TGCGCCAGCAGTGATCCCACATTGGGGACGGAGACCCAGTACTTC; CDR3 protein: CASSDPTLGTETQYF
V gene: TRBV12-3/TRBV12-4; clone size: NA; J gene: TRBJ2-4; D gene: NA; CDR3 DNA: TGTGCCAGCGGGGAAGACGGAGACATTCAGTACTTC; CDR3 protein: CASGEDGDIQYF
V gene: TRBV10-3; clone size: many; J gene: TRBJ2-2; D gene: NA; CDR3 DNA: TGTGCCATCAGACCCCCACCGGGAGTATTCACCGGGGAGCTGTTTTTT; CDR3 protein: CAIRPPPGVFTGELFF
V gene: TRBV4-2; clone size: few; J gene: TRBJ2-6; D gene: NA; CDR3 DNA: TGTGCCAGCAGCCAAGTGTCTTCAGCAGCTGGGGCCAACGTCCTGACTTTC; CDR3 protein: CASSQVSSAAGANVLTF
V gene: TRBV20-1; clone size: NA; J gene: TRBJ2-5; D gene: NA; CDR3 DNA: TGCAGTGCTGAGACTCCGGGCGAGACCCAGTACTTC; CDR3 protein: CSAETPGETQYF
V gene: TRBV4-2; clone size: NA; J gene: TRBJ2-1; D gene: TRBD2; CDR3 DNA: TGTGCCAGCAGCCAAGAATTACCTAGCGGTTACAATGAGCAGTTCTTC; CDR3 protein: CASSQELPSGYNEQFF
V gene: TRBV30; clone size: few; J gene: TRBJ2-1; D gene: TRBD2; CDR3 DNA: TGTGCCTGGAGTGTGTTAGCGGGATACAATGAGCAGTTCTTC; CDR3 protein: CAWSVLAGYNEQFF
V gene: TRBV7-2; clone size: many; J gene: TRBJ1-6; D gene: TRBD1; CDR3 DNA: TGTGCCAGCAGCTTTTGGGGGACAGGGCTCCTCCACTTT; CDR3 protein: CASSFWGTGLLHF
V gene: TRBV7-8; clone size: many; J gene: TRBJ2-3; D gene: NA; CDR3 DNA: TGTGCCAGCAGCTTGAGACAGATGATTGACACAGATACGCAGTATTTT; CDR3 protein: CASSLRQMIDTDTQYF
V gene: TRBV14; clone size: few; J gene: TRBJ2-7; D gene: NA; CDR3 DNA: TGTGCCAGCAGCCAGACTATAGGGAGCCACGAGCAGTACTTC; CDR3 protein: CASSQTIGSHEQYF
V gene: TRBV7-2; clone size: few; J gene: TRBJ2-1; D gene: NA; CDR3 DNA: TGTGCCAGCAGCCCACCAGGTACTGGGAACAATGAGCAGTTCTTC; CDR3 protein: CASSPPGTGNNEQFF
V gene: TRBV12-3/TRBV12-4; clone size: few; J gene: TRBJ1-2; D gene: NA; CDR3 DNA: TGTGCCAGCAGTTTGGGGCGGGCCGGGGTGAAGACGGGTGGCTACACCTTC; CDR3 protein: CASSLGRAGVKTGGYTF
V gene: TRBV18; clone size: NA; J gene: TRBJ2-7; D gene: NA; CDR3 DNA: TGTGCCAGCTCCCGAAACCCAAGAGGGGGGTATACATCCTACGAGCAGTACTTC; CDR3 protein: CASSRNPRGGYTSYEQYF
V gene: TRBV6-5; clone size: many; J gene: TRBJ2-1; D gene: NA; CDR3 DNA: TGTGCCAGGGTGAAAAAGACACTTGAGCAGTTCTTC; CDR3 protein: CARVKKTLEQFF
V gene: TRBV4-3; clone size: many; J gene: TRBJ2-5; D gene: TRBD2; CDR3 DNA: TGCGCCAGCAGCCAAGATACTAGCGGCAAAGAGACCCAGTACTTC; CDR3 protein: CASSQDTSGKETQYF
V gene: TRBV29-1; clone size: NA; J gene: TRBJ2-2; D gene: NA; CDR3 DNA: TGCAGCGTTGAAGATCTACGAGGCGGGGAGCTGTTTTTT; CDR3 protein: CSVEDLRGGELFF
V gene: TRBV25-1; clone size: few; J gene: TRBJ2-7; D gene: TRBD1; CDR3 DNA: TGTGCCAGCAGTGAATCGGGGAGAGGACAGGGGTCCTACGAGCAGTACTTC; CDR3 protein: CASSESGRGQGSYEQYF
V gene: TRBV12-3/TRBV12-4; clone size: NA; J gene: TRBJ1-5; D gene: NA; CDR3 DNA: TGTGCCAGCAGTTTAGAGTCAGGGTTCAATCAGCCCCAGCATTTT; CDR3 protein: CASSLESGFNQPQHF
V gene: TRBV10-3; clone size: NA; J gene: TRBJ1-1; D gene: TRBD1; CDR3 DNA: TGTGCCATTGGACAGGGAATTGTCGAAGCTTTCTTT; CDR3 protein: CAIGQGIVEAFF
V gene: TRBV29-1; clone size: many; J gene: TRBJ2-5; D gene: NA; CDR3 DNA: TGCAGCGTTGAAGATCTGTCGGGTTGGGAGACCCAGTACTTC; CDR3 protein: CSVEDLSGWETQYF
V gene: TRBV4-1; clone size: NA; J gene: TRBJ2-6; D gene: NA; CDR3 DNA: TGCGCCAGCAGCCGGAGGGTAGAAGGAGCTGGGGCCAACGTCCTGACTTTC; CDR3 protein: CASSRRVEGAGANVLTF
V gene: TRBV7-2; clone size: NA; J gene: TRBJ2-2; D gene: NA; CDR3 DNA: TGTGCCAGCAGCTTATCGGGGGTTGGCACCGGGGAGCTGTTTTTT; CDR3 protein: CASSLSGVGTGELFF
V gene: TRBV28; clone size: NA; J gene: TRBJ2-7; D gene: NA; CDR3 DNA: TGTGCCAGCAGTTCTTGGGGATCTAGCTCCTACGAGCAGTACTTC; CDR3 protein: CASSSWGSSSYEQYF
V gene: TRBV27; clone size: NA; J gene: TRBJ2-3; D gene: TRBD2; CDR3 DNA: TGTGCCAGCAGGGGACTAGCTAAAGATACGCAGTATTTT; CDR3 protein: CASRGLAKDTQYF
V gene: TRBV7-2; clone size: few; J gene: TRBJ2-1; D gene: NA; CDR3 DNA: TGTGCCAGCAGCTTTGAGGGGATTGAGCAGTTCTTC; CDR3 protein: CASSFEGIEQFF
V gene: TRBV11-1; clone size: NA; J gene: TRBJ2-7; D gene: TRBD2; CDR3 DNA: TGTGCCAGCAGCCCGGCTGCTAGCGGGGCCTACGAGCAGTACTTC; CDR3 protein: CASSPAASGAYEQYF
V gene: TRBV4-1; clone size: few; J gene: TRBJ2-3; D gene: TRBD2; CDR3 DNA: TGCGCCAGCAGCCGCCCAGCCCGGGACTACACAGATACGCAGTATTTT; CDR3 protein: CASSRPARDYTDTQYF
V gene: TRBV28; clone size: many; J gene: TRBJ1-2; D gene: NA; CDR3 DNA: TGTGCCAGCAGCCGGACAGCCACTAACTATGGCTACACCTTC; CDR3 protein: CASSRTATNYGYTF
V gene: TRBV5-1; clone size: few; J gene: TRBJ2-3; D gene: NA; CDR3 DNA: TGCGCCAGCAGCCCGGACGGTCTATTCACAGATACGCAGTATTTT; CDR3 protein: CASSPDGLFTDTQYF
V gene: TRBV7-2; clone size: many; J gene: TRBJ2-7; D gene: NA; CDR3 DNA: TGTGCCAGCAGCTTAGGGGGGATGGGCTACGAGCAGTACTTC; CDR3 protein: CASSLGGMGYEQYF
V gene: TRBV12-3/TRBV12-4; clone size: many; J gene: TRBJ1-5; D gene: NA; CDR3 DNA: TGTGCCAGCAGTTTCGGCAATCAGCCCCAGCATTTT; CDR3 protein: CASSFGNQPQHF
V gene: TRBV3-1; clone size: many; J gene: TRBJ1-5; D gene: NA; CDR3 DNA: TGTGCCAGCACGGGCGATAGCAATCAGCCCCAGCATTTT; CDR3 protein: CASTGDSNQPQHF
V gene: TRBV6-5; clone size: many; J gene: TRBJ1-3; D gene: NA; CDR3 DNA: TGTGCCAGCAGTTACTCGCGACTCGGAAACACCATATATTTT; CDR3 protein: CASSYSRLGNTIYF
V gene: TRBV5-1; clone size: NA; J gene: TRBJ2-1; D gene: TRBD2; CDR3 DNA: TGCGCCAGCAGCCCTAAGGGACTAGCTGGGCTGTATGAGCAGTTCTTC; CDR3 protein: CASSPKGLAGLYEQFF
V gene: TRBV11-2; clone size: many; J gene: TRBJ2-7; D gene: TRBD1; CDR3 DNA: TGTGCCAGCAGCTTAGGGCCCGGACAGGGAAGGGACGAGCAGTACTTC; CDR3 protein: CASSLGPGQGRDEQYF
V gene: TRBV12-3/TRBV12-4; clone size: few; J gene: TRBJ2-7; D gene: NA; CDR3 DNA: TGTGCCAGCAGTTTAGCGCTGACGGCAGGGTCCGAGCAGTACTTC; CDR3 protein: CASSLALTAGSEQYF
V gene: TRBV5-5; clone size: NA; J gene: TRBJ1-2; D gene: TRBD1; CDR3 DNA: TGTGCCAGCAGCCCGAGGACAGGGGCCGCTCGAGGTGGCTACACCTTC; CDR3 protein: CASSPRTGAARGGYTF
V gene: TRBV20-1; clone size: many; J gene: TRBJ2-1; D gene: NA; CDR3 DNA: TGCAGTGTAGAACCGGGCTTTGAGCAGTTCTTC; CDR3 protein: CSVEPGFEQFF
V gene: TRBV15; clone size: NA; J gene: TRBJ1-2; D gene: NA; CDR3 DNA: TGTGCCACCAGCAGAGATGGGGGGGGCCACTATGGCTACACCTTC; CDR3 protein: CATSRDGGGHYGYTF
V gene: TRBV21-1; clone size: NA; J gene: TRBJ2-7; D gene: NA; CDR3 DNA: TGTGCCAGCCTAATTAGGGACAGGGACCTGAACGAGCAGTACTTC; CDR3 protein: CASLIRDRDLNEQYF
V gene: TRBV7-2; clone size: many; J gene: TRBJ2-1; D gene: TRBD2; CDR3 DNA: TGTGCCAGCGGACCGGGACTAGCGGGAGTCGGAGGCAATGAGCAGTTCTTC; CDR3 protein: CASGPGLAGVGGNEQFF
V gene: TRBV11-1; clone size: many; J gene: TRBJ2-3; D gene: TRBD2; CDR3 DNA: TGTGCCAGCAGCTCCAAAAGGGGACTAGCGGGGAGAGGTGGCACAGATACGCAGTATTTT; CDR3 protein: CASSSKRGLAGRGGTDTQYF
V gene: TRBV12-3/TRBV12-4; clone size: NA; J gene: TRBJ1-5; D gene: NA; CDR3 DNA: TGTGCCAGCAGTTTACTCCCAGGCTATAGCAATCAGCCCCAGCATTTT; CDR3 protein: CASSLLPGYSNQPQHF
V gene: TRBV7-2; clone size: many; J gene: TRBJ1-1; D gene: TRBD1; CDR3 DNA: TGTGCCAGCAGCCCGGGGACAGGGCTAAACACTGAAGCTTTCTTT; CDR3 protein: CASSPGTGLNTEAFF